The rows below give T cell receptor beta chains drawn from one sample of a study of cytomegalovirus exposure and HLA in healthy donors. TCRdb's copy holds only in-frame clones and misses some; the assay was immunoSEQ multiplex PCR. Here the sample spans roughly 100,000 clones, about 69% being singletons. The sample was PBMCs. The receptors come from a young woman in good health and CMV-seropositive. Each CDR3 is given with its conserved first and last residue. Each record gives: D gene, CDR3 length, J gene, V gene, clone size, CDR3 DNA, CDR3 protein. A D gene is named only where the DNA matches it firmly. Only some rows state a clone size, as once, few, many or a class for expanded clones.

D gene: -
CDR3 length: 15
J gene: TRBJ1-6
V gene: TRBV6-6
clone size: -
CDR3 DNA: TGTGCCAGTCTTCCAAAGGGGCTAATGGGTTCACCCCTCCACTTT
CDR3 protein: CASLPKGLMGSPLHF

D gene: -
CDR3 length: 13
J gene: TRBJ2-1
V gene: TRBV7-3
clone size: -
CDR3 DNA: TGTGCCAGCAGCCCGGCGGGTTACAATGAGCAGTTCTTC
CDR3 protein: CASSPAGYNEQFF

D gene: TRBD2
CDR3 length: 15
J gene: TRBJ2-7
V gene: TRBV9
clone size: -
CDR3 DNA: TGTGCCAGCAGCGTAGCGACTAGCGGGGGATACGAGCAGTACTTC
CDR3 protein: CASSVATSGGYEQYF

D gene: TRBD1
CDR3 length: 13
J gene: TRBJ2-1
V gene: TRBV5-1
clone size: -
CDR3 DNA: TGCGCCAGCAGCTGGGACAGGGGCAATGAGCAGTTCTTC
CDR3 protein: CASSWDRGNEQFF

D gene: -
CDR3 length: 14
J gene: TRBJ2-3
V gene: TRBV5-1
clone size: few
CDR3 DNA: TGCGCCAGCAGCTTGAGTTCGGTGGCAGATACGCAGTATTTT
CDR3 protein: CASSLSSVADTQYF

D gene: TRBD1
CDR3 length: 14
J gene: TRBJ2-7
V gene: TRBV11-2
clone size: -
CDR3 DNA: TGTGCCAGCAGCTTAGGGCAGGGGGTCTACGAGCAGTACTTC
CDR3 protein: CASSLGQGVYEQYF

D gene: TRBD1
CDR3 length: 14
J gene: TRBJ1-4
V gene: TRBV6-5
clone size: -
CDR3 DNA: TGTGCCAGCAGCTCCGGGACAGGGGCTAAGAAACTGTTTTTT
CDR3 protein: CASSSGTGAKKLFF

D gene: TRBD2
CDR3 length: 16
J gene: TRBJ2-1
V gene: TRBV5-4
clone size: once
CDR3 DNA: TGTGCCAGCAGCTCTCCCGGGGTAGCGGGAAACAATGAGCAGTTCTTC
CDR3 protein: CASSSPGVAGNNEQFF

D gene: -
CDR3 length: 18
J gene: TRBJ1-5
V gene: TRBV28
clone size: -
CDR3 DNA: TGTGCCAGCAGTACGGCACAGACCTTCCTGAGAAGCAATCAGCCCCAGCATTTT
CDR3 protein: CASSTAQTFLRSNQPQHF

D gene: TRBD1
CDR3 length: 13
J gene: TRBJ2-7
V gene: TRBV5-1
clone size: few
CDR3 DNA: TGCGCCAGCAGCTCAGGGACAGGGAGCGAGCAGTACTTC
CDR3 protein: CASSSGTGSEQYF

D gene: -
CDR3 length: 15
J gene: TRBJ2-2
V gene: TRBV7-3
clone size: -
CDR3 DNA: TGTGCCAGCAGCTTAGGGGGCGCGAACACCGGGGAGCTGTTTTTT
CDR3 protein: CASSLGGANTGELFF

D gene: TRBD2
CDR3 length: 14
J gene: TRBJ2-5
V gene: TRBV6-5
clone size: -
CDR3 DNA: TGTGCCAGCAGTGCGGGACTAGCAGCGGAGACCCAGTACTTC
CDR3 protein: CASSAGLAAETQYF

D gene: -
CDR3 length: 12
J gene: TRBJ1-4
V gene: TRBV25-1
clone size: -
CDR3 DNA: TGTGCCAGCAGTGATCGGGATGAAAAACTGTTTTTT
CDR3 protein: CASSDRDEKLFF

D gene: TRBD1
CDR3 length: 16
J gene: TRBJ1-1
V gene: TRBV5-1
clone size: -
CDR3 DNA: TGCGCCAGCAGCCCCCGGACAGGGGTTACGAACACTGAAGCTTTCTTT
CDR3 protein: CASSPRTGVTNTEAFF

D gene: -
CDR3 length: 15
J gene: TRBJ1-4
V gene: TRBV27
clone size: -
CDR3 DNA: TGTGCCAGCAGTACCGCGACCCGGGGGGCTGAAAAACTGTTTTTT
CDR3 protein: CASSTATRGAEKLFF

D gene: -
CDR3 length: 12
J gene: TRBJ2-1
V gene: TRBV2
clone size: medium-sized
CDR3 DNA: TGTGCCAGCAGTGATTACGGGAATGAGCAGTTCTTC
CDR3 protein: CASSDYGNEQFF

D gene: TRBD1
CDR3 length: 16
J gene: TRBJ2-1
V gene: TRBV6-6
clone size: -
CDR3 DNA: TGTGCCAGCAGTCTCGGCATAGGACAGGGGGGCGGTGAGCAGTTCTTC
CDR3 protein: CASSLGIGQGGGEQFF

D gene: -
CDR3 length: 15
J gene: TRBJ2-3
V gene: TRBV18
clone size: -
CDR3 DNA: TGTGCCAGCTCACCACCGGGGGGACCCACAGATACGCAGTATTTT
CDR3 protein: CASSPPGGPTDTQYF

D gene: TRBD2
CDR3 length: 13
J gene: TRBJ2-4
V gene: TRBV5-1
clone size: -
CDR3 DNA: TGCGCCAGCAGCTTAGCGGGAGGGGACATTCAGTACTTC
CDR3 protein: CASSLAGGDIQYF

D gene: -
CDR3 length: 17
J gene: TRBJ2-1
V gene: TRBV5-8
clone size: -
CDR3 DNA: TGTGCCAGCAGCTCCACGGGACTCCGGGCCTCCTACAATGAGCAGTTCTTC
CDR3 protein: CASSSTGLRASYNEQFF

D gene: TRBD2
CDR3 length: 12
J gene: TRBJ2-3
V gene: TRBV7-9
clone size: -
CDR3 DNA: TGTGCCAGCAGCGCGGGGGACCAATTGCAGTATTTT
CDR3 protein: CASSAGDQLQYF

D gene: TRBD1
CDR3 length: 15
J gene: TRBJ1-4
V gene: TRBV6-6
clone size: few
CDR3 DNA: TGTGCCAGCAGTTACGAAAAGGGGGCGGATAAAAAACTGTTTTTT
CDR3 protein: CASSYEKGADKKLFF

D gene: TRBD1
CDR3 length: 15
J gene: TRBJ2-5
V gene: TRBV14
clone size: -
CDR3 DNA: TGTGCCAGCAGCCGTCTGGGACAGCTAGGGTCTACCCAGTACTTC
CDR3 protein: CASSRLGQLGSTQYF

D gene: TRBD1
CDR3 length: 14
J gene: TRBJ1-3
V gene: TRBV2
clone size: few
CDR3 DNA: TGTGCCAGCAGGGACAGGGGATTCGGGAACACCATATATTTT
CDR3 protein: CASRDRGFGNTIYF

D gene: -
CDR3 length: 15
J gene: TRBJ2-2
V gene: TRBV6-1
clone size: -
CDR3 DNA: TGTGCCAGCAGTGAATATCGGGGGAACACCGGGGAGCTGTTTTTT
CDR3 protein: CASSEYRGNTGELFF

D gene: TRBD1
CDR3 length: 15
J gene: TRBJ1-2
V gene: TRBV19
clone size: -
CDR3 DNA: TGTGCCAGTAGTTCGGAGGGGGCCGGGATCTATGGCTACACCTTC
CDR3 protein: CASSSEGAGIYGYTF

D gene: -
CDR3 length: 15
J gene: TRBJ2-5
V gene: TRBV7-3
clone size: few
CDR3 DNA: TGTGCCAGCGGGGTTGGAGTCGGGAGCCGAGAGACCCAGTACTTC
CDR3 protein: CASGVGVGSRETQYF

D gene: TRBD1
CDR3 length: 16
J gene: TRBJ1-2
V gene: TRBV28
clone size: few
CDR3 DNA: TGTGCCAGCAGTAGGACAGGGGGCAGTGCTAACTATGGCTACACCTTC
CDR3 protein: CASSRTGGSANYGYTF

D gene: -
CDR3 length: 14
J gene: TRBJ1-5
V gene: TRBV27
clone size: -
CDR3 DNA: TGTGCCAGCAGTTTGGGCAGCTACAATCAGCCCCAGCATTTT
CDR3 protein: CASSLGSYNQPQHF

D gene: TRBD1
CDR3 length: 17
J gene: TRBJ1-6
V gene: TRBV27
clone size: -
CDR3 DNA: TGTGCCAGCAGTTTAGGGACAGGGGGCGCCTATAATTCACCCCTCCACTTT
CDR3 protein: CASSLGTGGAYNSPLHF

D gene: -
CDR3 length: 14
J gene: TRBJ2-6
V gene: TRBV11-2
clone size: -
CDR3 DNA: TGTGCCAGCAGCCCCCGGGGTGGGGCCAACGTCCTGACTTTC
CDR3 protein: CASSPRGGANVLTF

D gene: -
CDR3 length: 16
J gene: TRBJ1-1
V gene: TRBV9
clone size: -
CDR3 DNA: TGTGCCAGCAGTTACTCCCGGAACCAAGGGGACACTGAAGCTTTCTTT
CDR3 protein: CASSYSRNQGDTEAFF

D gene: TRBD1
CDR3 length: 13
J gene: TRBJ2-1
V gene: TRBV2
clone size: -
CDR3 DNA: TGTGCCAGCAGGACAGGGGGCGGGAATGAGCAGTTCTTC
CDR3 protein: CASRTGGGNEQFF

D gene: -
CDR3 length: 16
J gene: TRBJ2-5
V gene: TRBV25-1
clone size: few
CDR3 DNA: TGTGCCAGCAGTGAATACGGGGGAAAGGCCCAAGAGACCCAGTACTTC
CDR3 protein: CASSEYGGKAQETQYF

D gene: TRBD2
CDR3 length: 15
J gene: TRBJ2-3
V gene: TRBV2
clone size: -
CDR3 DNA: TGTGCCACCGTCGCGGAGACTAGCGGGGGAGGTACGCAGTATTTT
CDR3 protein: CATVAETSGGGTQYF

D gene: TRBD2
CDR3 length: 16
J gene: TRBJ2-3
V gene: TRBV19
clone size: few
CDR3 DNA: TGTGCCAGTAGTATCCTAGCGGGTCGAATGGAAGATACGCAGTATTTT
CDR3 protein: CASSILAGRMEDTQYF

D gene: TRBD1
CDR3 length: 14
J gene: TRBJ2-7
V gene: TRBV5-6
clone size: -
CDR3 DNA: TGTGCCAGCAGCTGGGAAGACACAGGGGGCGAGCAGTACTTC
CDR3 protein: CASSWEDTGGEQYF

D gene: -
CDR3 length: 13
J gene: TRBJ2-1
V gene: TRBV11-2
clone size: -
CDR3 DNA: TGTGCCAGCAGCTTAGTGGGGGGAGGTGAGCAGTTCTTC
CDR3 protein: CASSLVGGGEQFF

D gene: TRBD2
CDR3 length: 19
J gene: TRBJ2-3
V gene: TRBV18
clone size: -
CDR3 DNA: TGTGCCAGCTCCCTAACTAGCGGGAGCCCCAAAGGGTCCACAGATACGCAGTATTTT
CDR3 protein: CASSLTSGSPKGSTDTQYF

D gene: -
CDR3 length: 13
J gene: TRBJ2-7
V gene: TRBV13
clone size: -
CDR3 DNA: TGTGCCAGCAGCTTAGGCTCCTTAGACGAGCAGTACTTC
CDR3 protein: CASSLGSLDEQYF

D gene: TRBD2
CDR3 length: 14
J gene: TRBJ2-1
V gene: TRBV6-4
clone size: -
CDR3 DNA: TGTGCCAGCAGTGTGGGACTAGGAAATGATGAGCAGTTCTTC
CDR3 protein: CASSVGLGNDEQFF

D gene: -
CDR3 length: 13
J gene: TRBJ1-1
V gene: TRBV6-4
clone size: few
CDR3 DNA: TGTGCCAGCAGTAACCCCGGGAGCACTGAAGCTTTCTTT
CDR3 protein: CASSNPGSTEAFF

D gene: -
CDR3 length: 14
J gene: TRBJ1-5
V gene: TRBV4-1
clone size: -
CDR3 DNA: TGCGCCAGCAGCCAAGGACAGGGCAATCAGCCCCAGCATTTT
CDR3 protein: CASSQGQGNQPQHF

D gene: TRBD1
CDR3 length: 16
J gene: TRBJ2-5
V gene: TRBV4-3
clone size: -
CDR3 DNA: TGCGCCAGCAGCCAAGATCGCTGGACAGGGAAAGAGACCCAGTACTTC
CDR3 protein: CASSQDRWTGKETQYF

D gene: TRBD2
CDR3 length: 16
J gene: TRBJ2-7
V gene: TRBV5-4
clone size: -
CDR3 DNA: TGTGCCAGCAGCCCCCGGACTAGCGGGGGCCTCTACGAGCAGTACTTC
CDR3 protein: CASSPRTSGGLYEQYF